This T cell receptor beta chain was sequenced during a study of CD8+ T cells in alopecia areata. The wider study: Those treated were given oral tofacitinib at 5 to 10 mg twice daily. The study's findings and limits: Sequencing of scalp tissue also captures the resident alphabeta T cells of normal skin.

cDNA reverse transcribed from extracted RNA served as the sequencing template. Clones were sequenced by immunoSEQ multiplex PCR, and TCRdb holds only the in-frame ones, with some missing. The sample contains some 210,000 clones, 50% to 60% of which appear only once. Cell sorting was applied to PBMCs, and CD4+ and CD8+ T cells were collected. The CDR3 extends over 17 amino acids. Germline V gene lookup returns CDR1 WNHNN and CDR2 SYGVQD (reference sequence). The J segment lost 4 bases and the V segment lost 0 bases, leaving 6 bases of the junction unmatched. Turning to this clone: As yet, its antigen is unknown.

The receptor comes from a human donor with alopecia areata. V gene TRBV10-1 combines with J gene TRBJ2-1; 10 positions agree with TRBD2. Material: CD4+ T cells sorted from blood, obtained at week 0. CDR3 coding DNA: TGCGCCAGCAGTGAGTCTGGAACTAGCGGGGCTTACAATGAGCAGTTCTTC. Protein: CASSESGTSGAYNEQFF.